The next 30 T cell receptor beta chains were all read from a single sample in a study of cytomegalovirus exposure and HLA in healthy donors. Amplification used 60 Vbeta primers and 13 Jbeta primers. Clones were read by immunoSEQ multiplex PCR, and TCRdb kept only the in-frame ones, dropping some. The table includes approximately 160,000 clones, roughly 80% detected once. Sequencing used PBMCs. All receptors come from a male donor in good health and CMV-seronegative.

CDR3 in amino acids: CASSSGQAGETQYF. For the CDR3, the DNA is TGTGCCAGCAGTTCCGGACAGGCAGGAGAGACCCAGTACTTC. This chain joins TRBV2 and TRBJ2-5; the match to TRBD1 covers 7 bases. This CDR3 spans 14 amino acids. V gave up 5 bases and J gave up 4 bases; unmatched junction bases: 7. Germline CDR1 SNHLY, CDR2 FYNNEI.

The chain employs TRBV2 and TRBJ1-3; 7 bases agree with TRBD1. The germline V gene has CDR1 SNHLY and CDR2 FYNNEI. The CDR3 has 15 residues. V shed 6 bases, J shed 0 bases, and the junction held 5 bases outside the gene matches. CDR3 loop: CASSPTGPSGNTIYF. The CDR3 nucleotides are TGTGCCAGCAGCCCGACAGGGCCCTCTGGAAACACCATATATTTT. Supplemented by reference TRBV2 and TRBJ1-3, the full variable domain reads EPEVTQTPSHQVTQMGQEVILRCVPISNHLYFYWYRQILGQKVEFLVSFYNNEISEKSEIFDDQFSVERPDGSNFTLKIRSTKLEDSAMYFCASSPTGPSGNTIYFGEGSWLTVV.

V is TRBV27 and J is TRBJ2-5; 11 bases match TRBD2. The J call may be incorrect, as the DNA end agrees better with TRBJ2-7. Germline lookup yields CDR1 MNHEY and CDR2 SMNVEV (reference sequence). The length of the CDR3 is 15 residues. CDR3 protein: CASSPLAGVQYEQYF. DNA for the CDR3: TGTGCCAGCAGTCCACTAGCGGGAGTCCAATACGAGCAGTACTTC.

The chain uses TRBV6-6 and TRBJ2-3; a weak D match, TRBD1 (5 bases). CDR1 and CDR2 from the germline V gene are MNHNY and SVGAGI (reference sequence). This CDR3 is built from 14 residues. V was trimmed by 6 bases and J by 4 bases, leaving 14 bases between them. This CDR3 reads CASSSGFMADTQYF. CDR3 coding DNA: TGTGCCAGCAGCTCAGGGTTTATGGCAGATACGCAGTATTTT.

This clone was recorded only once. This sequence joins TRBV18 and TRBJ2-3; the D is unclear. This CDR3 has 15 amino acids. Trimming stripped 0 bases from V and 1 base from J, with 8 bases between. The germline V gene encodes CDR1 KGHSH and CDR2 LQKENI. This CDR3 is CASSPPATRTDTQYF. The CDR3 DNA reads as TGTGCCAGCTCACCACCAGCAACTCGCACAGATACGCAGTATTTT.

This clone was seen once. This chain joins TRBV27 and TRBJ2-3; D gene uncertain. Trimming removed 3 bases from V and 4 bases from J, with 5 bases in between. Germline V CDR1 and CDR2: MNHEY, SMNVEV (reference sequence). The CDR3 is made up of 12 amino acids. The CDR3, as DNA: TGTGCCAGCAGTTTTGTCTCAGATACGCAGTATTTT. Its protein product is CASSFVSDTQYF.

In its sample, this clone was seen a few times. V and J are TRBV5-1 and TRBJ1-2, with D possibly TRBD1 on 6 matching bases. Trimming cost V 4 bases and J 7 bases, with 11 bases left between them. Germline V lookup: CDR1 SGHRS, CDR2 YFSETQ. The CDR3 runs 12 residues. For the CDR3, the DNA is TGCGCCAGCAGCGATAACAGGGCTGGCTACACCTTC. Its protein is CASSDNRAGYTF.

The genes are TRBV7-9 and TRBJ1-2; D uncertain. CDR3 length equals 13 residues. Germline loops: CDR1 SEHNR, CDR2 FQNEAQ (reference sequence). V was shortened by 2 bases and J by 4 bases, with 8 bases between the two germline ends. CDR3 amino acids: CASSLSAPYGYTF. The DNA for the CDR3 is TGTGCCAGCAGCTTAAGCGCTCCCTATGGCTACACCTTC. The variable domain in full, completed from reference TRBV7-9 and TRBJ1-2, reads DTGVSQNPRHKITKRGQNVTFRCDPISEHNRLYWYRQTLGQGPEFLTYFQNEAQLEKSRLLSDRFSAERPKGSFSTLEIQRTEQGDSAMYLCASSLSAPYGYTFGSGTRLTVV.

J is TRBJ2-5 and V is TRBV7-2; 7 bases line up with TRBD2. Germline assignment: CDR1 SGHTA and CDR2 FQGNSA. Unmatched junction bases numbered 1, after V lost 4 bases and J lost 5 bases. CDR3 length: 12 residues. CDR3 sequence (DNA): TGTGCCAGCAGCTGGCGGGGGGAGACCCAGTACTTC. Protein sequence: CASSWRGETQYF.

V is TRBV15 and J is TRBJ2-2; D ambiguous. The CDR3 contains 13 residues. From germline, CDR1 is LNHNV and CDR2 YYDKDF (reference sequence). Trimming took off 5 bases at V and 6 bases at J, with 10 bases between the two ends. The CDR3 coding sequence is TGTGCCACCAGCTCTCTACTCCCCGGGGAGCTGTTTTTT. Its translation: CATSSLLPGELFF.

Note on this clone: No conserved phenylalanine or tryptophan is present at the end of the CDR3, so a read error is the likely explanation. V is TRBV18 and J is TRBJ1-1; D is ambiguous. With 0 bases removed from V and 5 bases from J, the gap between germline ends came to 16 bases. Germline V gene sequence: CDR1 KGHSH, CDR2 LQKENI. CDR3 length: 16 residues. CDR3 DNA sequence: TGTGCCAGCTCACCACCATCGCCGGGATCGGGGACTGAAGCTTTCCTT. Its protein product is CASSPPSPGSGTEAFL.

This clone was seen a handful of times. The CDR3 reads CASSRVFSGANVLTF. In nucleotides, the CDR3 is TGTGCCAGCAGCCGGGTCTTCTCTGGGGCCAACGTCCTGACTTTC. The V and J genes are TRBV5-4 and TRBJ2-6; D remains ambiguous. V was shortened by 4 bases and J by 0 bases, with 8 bases between the two germline ends. Germline CDR1 is SGHNT and CDR2 is YYREEE (reference sequence). This CDR3 region has 15 residues.

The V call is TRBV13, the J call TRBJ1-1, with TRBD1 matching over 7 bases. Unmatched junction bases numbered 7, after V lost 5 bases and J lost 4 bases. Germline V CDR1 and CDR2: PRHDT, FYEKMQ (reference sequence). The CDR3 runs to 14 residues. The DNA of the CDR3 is TGTGCCAGCAGCCGACCGACAGGGTTCACTGAAGCTTTCTTT. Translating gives CASSRPTGFTEAFF.

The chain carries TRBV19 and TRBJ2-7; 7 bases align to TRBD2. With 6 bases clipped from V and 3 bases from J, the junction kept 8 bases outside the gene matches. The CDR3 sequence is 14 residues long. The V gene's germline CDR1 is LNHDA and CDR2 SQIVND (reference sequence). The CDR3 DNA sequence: TGTGCCAGTAGCCACGCGGGCGGGAGCTACGAGCAGTACTTC. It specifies CASSHAGGSYEQYF.

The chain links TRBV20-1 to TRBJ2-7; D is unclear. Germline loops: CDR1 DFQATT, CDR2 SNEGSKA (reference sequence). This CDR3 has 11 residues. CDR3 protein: CTLGISYEQYF. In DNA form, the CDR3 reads TGCACCCTGGGCATTTCCTACGAGCAGTACTTC.

CDR3 bases: TGTGCCAGCAATACAAATCAGCCCCAGCATTTT. This translates into CASNTNQPQHF. The rearrangement joins TRBV28 to TRBJ1-5; the D is unclear. This CDR3 has 11 amino acids. V was pared by 7 bases and J by 4 bases, with 5 bases between. Germline CDR1 is MDHEN and CDR2 is SYDVKM.

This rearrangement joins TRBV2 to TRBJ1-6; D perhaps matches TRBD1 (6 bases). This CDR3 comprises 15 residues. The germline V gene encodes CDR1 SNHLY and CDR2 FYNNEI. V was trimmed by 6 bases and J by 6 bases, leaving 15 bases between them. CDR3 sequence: CASSPFTGSNSPLHF. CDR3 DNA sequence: TGTGCCAGCAGCCCATTTACAGGGTCTAATTCACCCCTCCACTTT.

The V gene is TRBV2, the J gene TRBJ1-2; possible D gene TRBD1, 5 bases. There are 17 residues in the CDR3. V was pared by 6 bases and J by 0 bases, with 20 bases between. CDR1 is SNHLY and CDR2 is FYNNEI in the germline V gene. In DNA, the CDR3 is TGTGCCAGCAGGGCCAGGGTCCCCCAATTAGCTAACTATGGCTACACCTTC. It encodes CASRARVPQLANYGYTF.

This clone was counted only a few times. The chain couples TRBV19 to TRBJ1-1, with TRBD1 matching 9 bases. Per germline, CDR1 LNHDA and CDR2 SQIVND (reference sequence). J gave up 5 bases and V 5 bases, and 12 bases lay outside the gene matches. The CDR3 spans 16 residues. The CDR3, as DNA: TGTGCCAGTAGTCCGGGACAGGGAAGACAACGGACTGAAGCTTTCTTT. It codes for CASSPGQGRQRTEAFF. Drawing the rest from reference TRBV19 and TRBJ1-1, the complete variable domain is DGGITQSPKYLFRKEGQNVTLSCEQNLNHDAMYWYRQDPGQGLRLIYYSQIVNDFQKGDIAEGYSVSREKKESFPLTVTSAQKNPTAFYLCASSPGQGRQRTEAFFGQGTRLTVV.

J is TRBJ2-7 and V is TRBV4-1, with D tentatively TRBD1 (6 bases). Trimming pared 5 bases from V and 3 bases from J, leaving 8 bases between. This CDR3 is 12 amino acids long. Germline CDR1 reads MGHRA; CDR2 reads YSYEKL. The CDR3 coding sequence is TGCGCCAGCAGCGGACAGAGCTACGAGCAGTACTTC. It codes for CASSGQSYEQYF.

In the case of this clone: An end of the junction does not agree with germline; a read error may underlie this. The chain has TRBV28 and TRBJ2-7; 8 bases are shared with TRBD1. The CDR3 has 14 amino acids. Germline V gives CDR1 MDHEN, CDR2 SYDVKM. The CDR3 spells CAGSLRQGRYEQYF. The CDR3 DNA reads TGTGCCGGCAGTCTTAGACAGGGGAGGTACGAGCAGTACTTC.

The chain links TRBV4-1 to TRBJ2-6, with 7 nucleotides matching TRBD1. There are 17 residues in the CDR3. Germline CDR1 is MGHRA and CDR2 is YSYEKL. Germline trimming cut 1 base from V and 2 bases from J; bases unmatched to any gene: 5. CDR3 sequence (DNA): TGCGCCAGCAGCCAAGGCACAGGGGCAACTGGGGCCAACGTCCTGACTTTC. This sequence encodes CASSQGTGATGANVLTF.

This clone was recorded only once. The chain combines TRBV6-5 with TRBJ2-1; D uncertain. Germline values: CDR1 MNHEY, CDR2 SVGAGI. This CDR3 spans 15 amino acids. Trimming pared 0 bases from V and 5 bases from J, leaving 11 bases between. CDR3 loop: CASSYSRNRDNEQFF. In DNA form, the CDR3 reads TGTGCCAGCAGTTACTCCAGAAATCGTGACAATGAGCAGTTCTTC.

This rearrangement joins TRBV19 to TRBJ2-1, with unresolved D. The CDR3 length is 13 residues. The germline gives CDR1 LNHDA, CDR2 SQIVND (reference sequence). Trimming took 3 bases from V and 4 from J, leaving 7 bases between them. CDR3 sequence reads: CASSMLRYNEQFF. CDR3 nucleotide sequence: TGTGCCAGTAGTATGTTACGGTACAATGAGCAGTTCTTC.

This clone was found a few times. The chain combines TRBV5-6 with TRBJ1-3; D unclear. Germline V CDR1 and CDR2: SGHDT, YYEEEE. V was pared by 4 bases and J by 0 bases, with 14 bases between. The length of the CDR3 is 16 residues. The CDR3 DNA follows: TGTGCCAGCAGCCTGCCGGCAGGTCGCTCTGGAAACACCATATATTTT. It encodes CASSLPAGRSGNTIYF. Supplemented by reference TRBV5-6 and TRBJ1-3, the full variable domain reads DAGVTQSPTHLIKTRGQQVTLRCSPKSGHDTVSWYQQALGQGPQFIFQYYEEEERQRGNFPDRFSGHQFPNYSSELNVNALLLGDSALYLCASSLPAGRSGNTIYFGEGSWLTVV.

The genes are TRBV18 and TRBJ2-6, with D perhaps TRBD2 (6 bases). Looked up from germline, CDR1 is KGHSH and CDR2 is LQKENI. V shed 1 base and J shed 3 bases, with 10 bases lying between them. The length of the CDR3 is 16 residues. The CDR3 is CASSPREVSGANVLTF. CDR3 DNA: TGTGCCAGCTCACCACGGGAGGTCAGTGGGGCCAACGTCCTGACTTTC.

The CDR3 is CASRYRQLYYEQYF. DNA for the CDR3: TGTGCCAGCAGATACCGACAACTGTACTACGAGCAGTACTTC. This chain connects TRBV28 to TRBJ2-7, with D uncertain. V shed 6 bases and J shed 3 bases, with 15 bases lying between them. CDR3 length: 14 amino acids. The germline V gene encodes CDR1 MDHEN and CDR2 SYDVKM.

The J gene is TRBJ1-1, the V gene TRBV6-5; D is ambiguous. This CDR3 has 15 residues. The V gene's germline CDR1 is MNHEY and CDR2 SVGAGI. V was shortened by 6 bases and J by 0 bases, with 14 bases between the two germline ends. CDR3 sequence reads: CASSPVEHLNTEAFF. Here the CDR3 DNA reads TGTGCCAGCAGCCCAGTGGAGCACCTGAACACTGAAGCTTTCTTT.

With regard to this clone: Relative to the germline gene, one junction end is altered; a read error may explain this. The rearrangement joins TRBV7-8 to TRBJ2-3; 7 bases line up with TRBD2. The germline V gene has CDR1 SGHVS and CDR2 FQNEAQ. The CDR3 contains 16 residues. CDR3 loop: CAGSLGPSGTTDTQYF. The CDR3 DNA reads TGTGCCGGCAGCTTAGGGCCTAGCGGCACCACAGATACGCAGTATTTT.

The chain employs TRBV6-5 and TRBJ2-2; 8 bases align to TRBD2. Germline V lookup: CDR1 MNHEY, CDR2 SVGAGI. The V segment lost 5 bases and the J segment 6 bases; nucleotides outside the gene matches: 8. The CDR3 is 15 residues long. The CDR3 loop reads CASSRGTRGAGELFF. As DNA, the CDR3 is TGTGCCAGCAGTCGGGGGACTAGGGGCGCCGGGGAGCTGTTTTTT.